The 27 T cell receptor beta chains below all came from one sample that was sequenced in a study of blood T cell repertoires in COVID-19. Repertoires were generated with immunoSEQ multiplex PCR, while TCRdb's copy carries only in-frame clones and drops some. The sample contains roughly 120,000 clones, about 88% of which appear only once. The sequencing sample was made of peripheral blood. The receptors derive from a middle-aged man with acute or convalescent COVID-19.

The rearrangement links TRBV13 to TRBJ2-7; 11 positions agree with TRBD1. There are 14 residues in the CDR3. Trimming at V came to 5 bases and at J to 5 bases, leaving 5 bases not matched to a gene. Germline CDR1 and CDR2: PRHDT and FYEKMQ (reference sequence). As DNA, the CDR3 is TGTGCCAGCAGCACCGGACAGGGGGCGAACGAGCAGTACTTC. Translated, it gives CASSTGQGANEQYF.

CDR3 coding DNA: TGTGCCAGCAGCCCCTCCCTCCTCTCCGAGCAGTACTTC. Amino acids: CASSPSLLSEQYF. The chain joins TRBV7-3 to TRBJ2-7; D call uncertain. Per the germline V gene, CDR1 is SGHTA and CDR2 is FQGTGA. V dropped 5 bases and J dropped 6 bases, with 14 bases sitting between them. The CDR3 totals 13 residues. The full variable domain, in which reference TRBV7-3 and TRBJ2-7 provide the parts outside the CDR3, is GAGVSQTPSNKVTEKGKYVELRCDPISGHTALYWYRQSLGQGPEFLIYFQGTGAADDSGLPNDRFFAVRPEGSVSTLKIQRTERGDSAVYLCASSPSLLSEQYFGPGTRLTVT.

The V gene is TRBV24-1, the J gene TRBJ2-1; 10 bases are a match to TRBD2. In germline, CDR1 is KGHDR, CDR2 SFDVKD. V lost 2 bases and J lost 4; bases outside the gene matches: 10. The CDR3 is made up of 18 amino acids. CDR3 in DNA: TGTGCCACCAGTGATTCCTACAAAGCGGGGGGGCGATACAATGAGCAGTTCTTC. The encoded protein is CATSDSYKAGGRYNEQFF.

The genes are TRBV19 and TRBJ2-3; D gene uncertain. CDR1 and CDR2 (germline): LNHDA, SQIVND (reference sequence). V was cut by 7 bases and J by 1 base, with 9 bases left in between. The length of the CDR3 is 13 residues. The CDR3 protein is CASIDLGTDTQYF. CDR3 DNA: TGTGCCAGTATCGACTTGGGCACAGATACGCAGTATTTT.

The CDR3 nucleotides read TGTGCCAGCAGCTTATACCAGTCGGGGGTGGCAGATACGCAGTATTTT. Amino acid sequence: CASSLYQSGVADTQYF. The chain recombines TRBV13 with TRBJ2-3; perhaps TRBD2 as D (6 bases). Trimming pared 2 bases from V and 4 bases from J, leaving 16 bases between. The CDR3 runs to 16 residues. Per germline, CDR1 PRHDT and CDR2 FYEKMQ (reference sequence).

The chain uses TRBV27 and TRBJ2-7, with 7 bases aligning to TRBD1. Germline V gene sequence: CDR1 MNHEY, CDR2 SMNVEV (reference sequence). The length of the CDR3 is 15 residues. The J segment lost 1 base and the V segment lost 5 bases, leaving 8 bases of the junction unmatched. The CDR3 region is CASSTRNRGSYEQYF. The CDR3 DNA reads as TGTGCCAGCAGTACCCGAAACAGGGGTTCCTACGAGCAGTACTTC.

The chain carries TRBV11-2 and TRBJ1-1; D is unclear. This CDR3 is 18 amino acids long. Looked up from germline, CDR1 is SGHAT and CDR2 is FQNNGV. Trimming removed 1 base from V and 0 bases from J, with 18 bases in between. The CDR3 is CASSLVPVGPNLNTEAFF. In DNA form, the CDR3 reads TGTGCCAGCAGCTTAGTCCCGGTGGGCCCGAACTTGAACACTGAAGCTTTCTTT. Variable domain in full (rest from reference TRBV11-2 and TRBJ1-1): EAGVAQSPRYKIIEKRQSVAFWCNPISGHATLYWYQQILGQGPKLLIQFQNNGVVDDSQLPKDRFSAERLKGVDSTLKIQPAKLEDSAVYLCASSLVPVGPNLNTEAFFGQGTRLTVV.

The chain combines TRBV6-4 with TRBJ2-1, with 8 bases lining up with TRBD2. The length of the CDR3 is 15 residues. Unmatched junction bases numbered 7, after V lost 3 bases and J lost 6 bases. Germline-derived CDR1 and CDR2 are MRHNA and SNTAGT. CDR3 amino acids: CASSESAGGPNEQFF. In DNA form, the CDR3 reads TGTGCCAGCAGTGAATCTGCGGGGGGCCCCAATGAGCAGTTCTTC.

The chain uses TRBV6-7 and TRBJ2-3, with D perhaps TRBD1 (6 bases). TRBV6-7 is reported as an ORF; its role is uncertain. The CDR3 covers 14 residues. V was trimmed by 9 bases and J by 2 bases, leaving 15 bases between them. CDR3 DNA: TGTGCCAGTAGGTGGGACAACCTCACAGATACGCAGTATTTT. Translated: CASRWDNLTDTQYF.

The V call is TRBV9, the J call TRBJ2-2; possibly TRBD1 for D (6 bases). CDR1 SGDLS and CDR2 YYNGEE come from the germline V gene. V was trimmed by 2 bases and J by 0 bases, leaving 8 bases between them. The CDR3 is made up of 15 amino acids. The CDR3 spells CASSVTGSNTGELFF. The CDR3 region has the DNA TGTGCCAGCAGCGTTACAGGGTCGAACACCGGGGAGCTGTTTTTT.

This rearrangement joins TRBV30 to TRBJ2-3, with D tentatively TRBD1 (6 bases). The V gene's germline CDR1 is GTSNPN and CDR2 SVGIG (reference sequence). V was cut by 2 bases and J by 6 bases, with 21 bases left in between. CDR3 length: 16 residues. CDR3 loop: CAWSWGRADLDDTQYF. The DNA of the CDR3 is TGTGCCTGGAGTTGGGGGCGAGCGGATTTGGATGATACGCAGTATTTT.

The V and J genes are TRBV13 and TRBJ2-1, with 9 bases matching TRBD1. This CDR3 region has 17 residues. The germline gives CDR1 PRHDT, CDR2 FYEKMQ (reference sequence). Losses at the gene ends were 5 bases for V and 0 bases for J; bases not matched to a gene: 8. The CDR3: CASSPGDRVSSYNEQFF. CDR3 sequence (DNA): TGTGCCAGCAGCCCCGGGGACAGGGTAAGCTCCTACAATGAGCAGTTCTTC.

This chain connects TRBV14 to TRBJ1-2; possibly TRBD1 for D (5 bases). CDR1 SGHDN and CDR2 FVKESK come from the germline V gene. This CDR3 is 13 amino acids long. Trimming left V 10 bases short and J 4 bases short, with 16 bases between. This CDR3 reads CATHLREGYGYTF. Here the CDR3 DNA reads TGTGCCACCCACCTCAGGGAGGGCTATGGCTACACCTTC.

This clone has more than one count but fewer than ten. The rearrangement links TRBV19 to TRBJ2-7; 7 nucleotides line up with TRBD1. This CDR3 comprises 16 residues. V lost 4 bases to trimming and J lost 2 bases; unmatched junction nucleotides: 11. Germline values: CDR1 LNHDA, CDR2 SQIVND (reference sequence). The CDR3 protein is CASSKRQGSDAYEQYF. The DNA of the CDR3 is TGTGCCAGTAGTAAGCGACAGGGATCCGATGCCTACGAGCAGTACTTC.

This sequence joins TRBV15 and TRBJ2-7, with TRBD2 matching 8 bases. Germline values: CDR1 LNHNV, CDR2 YYDKDF (reference sequence). V dropped 4 bases and J dropped 6; count of bases not matched to a gene: 11. The CDR3 is made up of 15 amino acids. The CDR3, as DNA: TGTGCCACCAGCATCTTTCGGGGGGGCCTAAGCGAGCAGTACTTC. This codes for CATSIFRGGLSEQYF.

The chain uses TRBV5-1 and TRBJ2-3; TRBD2 is a possible D gene (5 bases). The CDR3 sequence is 15 residues long. In germline, CDR1 is SGHRS, CDR2 YFSETQ. The V gene lost 4 bases and the J gene lost 0 bases, with 12 bases spanning the gap. The CDR3 DNA follows: TGCGCCAGCAGCCGGACTGTACCTAGCACAGATACGCAGTATTTT. Amino acid sequence: CASSRTVPSTDTQYF.

This chain joins TRBV6-6 and TRBJ2-7; 7 nucleotides agree with TRBD1. Germline CDR1 MNHNY, CDR2 SVGAGI (reference sequence). Unmatched junction bases numbered 7, after V lost 6 bases and J lost 2 bases. CDR3 length equals 14 residues. In DNA form, the CDR3 reads TGTGCCAGCAGCCCGCTGACAGGGCCCTACGAGCAGTACTTC. Translation: CASSPLTGPYEQYF.

The chain combines TRBV7-2 with TRBJ2-7; TRBD2 aligns across 10 bases. Germline V gene data show CDR1 as SGHTA and CDR2 as FQGNSA. J gave up 3 bases and V 8 bases, and 7 bases lay outside the gene matches. The CDR3 has 14 residues. The CDR3 bases are TGTGCCAGCGGCCGGACTAGCGGAGGCTACGAGCAGTACTTC. Translated, it gives CASGRTSGGYEQYF.

The J gene is TRBJ1-2, the V gene TRBV15; D unclear. V lost 0 bases and J 9 bases, leaving 14 bases between the germline ends. CDR1 is LNHNV, CDR2 YYDKDF, per germline (reference sequence). The CDR3 loop spans 14 amino acids. In nucleotides, the CDR3 is TGTGCCACCAGCAGAGAGTCCGAGAGTTTACGCTACACCTTC. It encodes CATSRESESLRYTF.

The genes are TRBV6-5 and TRBJ1-1; 8 nucleotides agree with TRBD1. The CDR3 has 15 amino acids. The ends lost 2 bases at V and 8 bases at J; junction bases unmatched: 10. The germline V gene encodes CDR1 MNHEY and CDR2 SVGAGI. CDR3 in DNA: TGTGCCAGCAGTTACCGACGAGGACAGGGCCCCGAAGCTTTCTTT. Protein: CASSYRRGQGPEAFF.

The V call is TRBV3-1 (or the pseudogene TRBV3-2), the J call TRBJ2-3, with 7 bases identical to TRBD2. The junction had 7 bases not matched to a gene; V was cut back by 3 bases and J by 1 base. Per the germline V gene, CDR1 is LGHDT and CDR2 is YNNKEL (reference sequence). The CDR3 consists of 16 residues. The CDR3 region has the DNA TGTGCCAGCAGCCAGATGCTAAGCGGGGGCACAGATACGCAGTATTTT. It encodes CASSQMLSGGTDTQYF.

The CDR3 sequence: CASSFRDSPGEQFF. The CDR3 coding sequence is TGTGCCAGCAGCTTCCGGGACAGTCCCGGTGAGCAGTTCTTC. The chain recombines TRBV11-2 with TRBJ2-1; 7 nucleotides match TRBD1. Germline V gene lookup returns CDR1 SGHAT and CDR2 FQNNGV. CDR3 length: 14 amino acids. The J segment lost 9 bases and the V segment lost 3 bases, leaving 8 bases of the junction unmatched.

This chain joins TRBV5-1 and TRBJ2-2; possibly TRBD1 for D (6 bases). The length of the CDR3 is 15 residues. CDR1 and CDR2 (germline): SGHRS, YFSETQ. The V gene lost 4 bases and the J gene lost 1 base, with 11 bases spanning the gap. The CDR3 spells CASSQGLGNTGELFF. The CDR3 DNA is TGCGCCAGCAGCCAGGGGTTGGGGAACACCGGGGAGCTGTTTTTT.

The V gene is TRBV30, the J gene TRBJ1-6, with a weak D call TRBD1 (5 bases). V shed 2 bases and J shed 9 bases, with 11 bases lying between them. CDR1 and CDR2 from the germline V gene are GTSNPN and SVGIG (reference sequence). The CDR3 length is 13 residues. This CDR3 is CAWSLTVSSPLHF. In DNA, the CDR3 is TGTGCCTGGAGTCTGACAGTTTCTTCACCCCTCCACTTT.

Only one count was recorded for this clone. J is TRBJ1-3 and V is TRBV2; D is undetermined. CDR3 length equals 15 residues. The V end was cut by 0 bases, the J end by 3 bases, with 9 bases between. Looked up from germline, CDR1 is SNHLY and CDR2 is FYNNEI. The CDR3, as DNA: TGTGCCAGCAGTGAAGCGGTAGCAGATGGAAACACCATATATTTT. It encodes CASSEAVADGNTIYF.

This clone was seen once. The chain recombines TRBV4-1 with TRBJ1-1, with no clear D. CDR1 MGHRA and CDR2 YSYEKL come from the germline V gene. The CDR3 is made up of 14 amino acids. V lost 0 bases and J 1 base, leaving 6 bases between the germline ends. CDR3 sequence reads: CASSQDRENTEAFF. CDR3 in DNA: TGCGCCAGCAGCCAAGATAGAGAGAACACTGAAGCTTTCTTT.

The chain uses TRBV11-2 and TRBJ1-2, with a weak D call TRBD1 (6 bases). V lost 3 bases, J lost 5 bases, and 16 bases lay in between. The germline V gene has CDR1 SGHAT and CDR2 FQNNGV. The CDR3 runs 15 residues. CDR3 residues: CASSFTWDKEYGYTF. In DNA, the CDR3 is TGTGCCAGCAGCTTTACCTGGGACAAGGAGTATGGCTACACCTTC.